The T cell receptor (beta chain) under discussion was sequenced for a study of blood T cell repertoires in COVID-19. Study-level background: Collection of acute and convalescent COVID-19 samples took place in the United States, Italy and Spain. PBMCs, B-cell-depleted T cells, or T cells were the source of the cDNA or gDNA that made up the material.

How the authors handled the data: Counts of nucleated cells, estimated from reference gene primer amplification, were obtained. Method: immunoSEQ multiplex PCR; TCRdb's copy keeps in-frame clones and lacks some. The V and J calls and clone size come from that table; D and trimming were worked out from the DNA. This table has about 98,000 clones, 75% to 90% appearing once. CDR1 is LGHNA, CDR2 YNFKEQ, per germline. CDR3 size: 18 residues. The V and J ends lost 4 bases and 2 bases respectively, with 22 bases between them. The chain combines TRBV4-2 with TRBJ2-3, with D possibly TRBD2 on 7 matching bases. The source of this sequence is a human donor in a cohort sampled during active COVID-19. Sequencing input: peripheral blood. The chain's CDR3 is CASSLRRGGHENTDTQYF. The CDR3 bases are TGTGCCAGCAGCCTGAGGAGGGGGGGGCATGAAAACACAGATACGCAGTATTTT.